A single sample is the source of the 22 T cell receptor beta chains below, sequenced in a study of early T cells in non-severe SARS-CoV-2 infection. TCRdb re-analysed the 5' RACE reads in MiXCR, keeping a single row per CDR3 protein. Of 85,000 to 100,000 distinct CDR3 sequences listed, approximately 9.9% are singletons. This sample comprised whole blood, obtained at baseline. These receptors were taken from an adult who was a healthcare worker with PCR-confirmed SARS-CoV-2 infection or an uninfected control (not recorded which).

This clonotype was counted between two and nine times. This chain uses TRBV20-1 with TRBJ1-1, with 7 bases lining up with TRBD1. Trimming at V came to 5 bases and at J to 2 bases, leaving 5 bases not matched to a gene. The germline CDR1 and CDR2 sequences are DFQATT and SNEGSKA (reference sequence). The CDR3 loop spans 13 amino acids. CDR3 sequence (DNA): TGCAGTGCTCGAAGGGACAGCAACACTGAAGCTTTCTTT. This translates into CSARRDSNTEAFF.

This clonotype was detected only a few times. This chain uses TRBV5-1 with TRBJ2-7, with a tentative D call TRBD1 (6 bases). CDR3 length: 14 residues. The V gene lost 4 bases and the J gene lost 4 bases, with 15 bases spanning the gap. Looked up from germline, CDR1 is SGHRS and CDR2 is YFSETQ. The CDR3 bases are TGCGCCAGCAGCCAGGACAGTAACTCGTACGAGCAGTACTTC. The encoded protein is CASSQDSNSYEQYF.

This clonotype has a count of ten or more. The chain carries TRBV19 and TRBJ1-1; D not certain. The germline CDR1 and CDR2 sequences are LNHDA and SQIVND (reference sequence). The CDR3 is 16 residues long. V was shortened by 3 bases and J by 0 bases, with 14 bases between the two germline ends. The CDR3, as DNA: TGTGCCAGTAGTATTTGGCAGGTCCCCATGAACACTGAAGCTTTCTTT. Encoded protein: CASSIWQVPMNTEAFF.

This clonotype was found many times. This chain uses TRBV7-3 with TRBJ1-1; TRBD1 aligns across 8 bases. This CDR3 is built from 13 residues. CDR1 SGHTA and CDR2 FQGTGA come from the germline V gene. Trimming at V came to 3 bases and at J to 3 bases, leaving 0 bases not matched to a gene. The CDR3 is CASSLTGDTEAFF. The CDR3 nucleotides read TGTGCCAGCAGCTTGACAGGGGACACTGAAGCTTTCTTT.

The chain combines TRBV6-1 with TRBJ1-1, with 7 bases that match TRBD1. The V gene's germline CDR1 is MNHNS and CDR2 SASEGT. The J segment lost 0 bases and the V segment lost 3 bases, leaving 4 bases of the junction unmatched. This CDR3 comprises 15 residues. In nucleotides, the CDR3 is TGTGCCAGCAGTGATGCGGGACAGATGAACACTGAAGCTTTCTTT. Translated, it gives CASSDAGQMNTEAFF.

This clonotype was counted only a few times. In DNA form, the CDR3 reads TGTGCCAGCAGCGTAGAACACAATTCACCCCTCCACTTT. Its protein is CASSVEHNSPLHF. The chain combines TRBV9 with TRBJ1-6; D ambiguous. V shed 0 bases and J shed 7 bases, with 5 bases lying between them. This CDR3 is 13 amino acids long. The germline gives CDR1 SGDLS, CDR2 YYNGEE.

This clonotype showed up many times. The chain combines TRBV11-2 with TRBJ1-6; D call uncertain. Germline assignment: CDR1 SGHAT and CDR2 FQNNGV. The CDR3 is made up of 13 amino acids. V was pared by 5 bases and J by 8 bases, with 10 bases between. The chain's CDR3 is CASSMYRDSPLHF. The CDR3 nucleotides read TGTGCCAGCAGCATGTATAGGGATTCACCCCTCCACTTT.

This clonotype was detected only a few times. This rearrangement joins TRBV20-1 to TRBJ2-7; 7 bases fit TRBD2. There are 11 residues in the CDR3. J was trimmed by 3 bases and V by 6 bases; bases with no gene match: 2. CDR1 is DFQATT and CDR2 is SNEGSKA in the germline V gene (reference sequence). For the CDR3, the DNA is TGCAGTGCGGGACTACTCTACGAGCAGTACTTC. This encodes CSAGLLYEQYF.

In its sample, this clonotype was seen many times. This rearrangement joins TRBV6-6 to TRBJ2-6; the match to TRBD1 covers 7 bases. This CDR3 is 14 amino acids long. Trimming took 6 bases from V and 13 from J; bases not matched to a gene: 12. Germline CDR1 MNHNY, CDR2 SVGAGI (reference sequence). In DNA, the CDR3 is TGTGCCAGCAGCTCCGGGACAGAGAAGAAAGTCCTGACTTTC. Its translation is CASSSGTEKKVLTF.

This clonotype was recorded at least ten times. CDR3 sequence (DNA): TGCAGCGTTGTTGACAGCAACGACTATGGCTACACCTTC. Residues: CSVVDSNDYGYTF. V is TRBV29-1 and J is TRBJ1-2; TRBD1 is a possible D gene (5 bases). The V end lost 4 bases, the J end lost 3 bases, and 12 bases lay between the germline ends. Germline V gene lookup returns CDR1 SQVTM and CDR2 ANQGSEA. There are 13 residues in the CDR3.

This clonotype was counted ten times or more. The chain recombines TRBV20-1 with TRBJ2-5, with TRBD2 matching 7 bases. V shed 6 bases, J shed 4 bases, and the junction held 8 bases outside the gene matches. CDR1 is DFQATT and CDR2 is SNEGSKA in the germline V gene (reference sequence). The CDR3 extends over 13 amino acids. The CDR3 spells CSAPGLVRETQYF. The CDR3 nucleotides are TGCAGTGCCCCCGGACTAGTGCGAGAGACCCAGTACTTC.

The CDR3 DNA follows: TGTGCCAGTAGTATCATGACCAGAAGCACTGAAGCTTTCTTT. Its protein product is CASSIMTRSTEAFF. V and J are TRBV19 and TRBJ1-1; no definite D call. Germline lookup yields CDR1 LNHDA and CDR2 SQIVND (reference sequence). V lost 3 bases, J lost 4 bases, and 12 bases lay in between. This CDR3 has 14 amino acids.

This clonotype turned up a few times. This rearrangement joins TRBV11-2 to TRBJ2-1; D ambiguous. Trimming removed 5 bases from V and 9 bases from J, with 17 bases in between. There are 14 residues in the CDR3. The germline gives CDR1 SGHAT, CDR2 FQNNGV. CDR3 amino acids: CASSPAWPSGEQFF. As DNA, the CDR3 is TGTGCCAGCAGCCCAGCCTGGCCCTCGGGTGAGCAGTTCTTC.

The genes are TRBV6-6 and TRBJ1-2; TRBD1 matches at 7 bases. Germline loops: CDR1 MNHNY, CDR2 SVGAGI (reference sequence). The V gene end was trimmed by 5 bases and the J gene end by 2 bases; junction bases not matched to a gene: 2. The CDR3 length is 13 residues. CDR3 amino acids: CASSRDSNYGYTF. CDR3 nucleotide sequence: TGTGCCAGCAGTCGGGACAGCAACTATGGCTACACCTTC.

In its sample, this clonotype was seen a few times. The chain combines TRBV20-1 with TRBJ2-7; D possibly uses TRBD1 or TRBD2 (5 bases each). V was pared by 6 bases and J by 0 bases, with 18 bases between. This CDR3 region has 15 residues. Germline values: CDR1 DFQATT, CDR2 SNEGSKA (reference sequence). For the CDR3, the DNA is TGCAGTGCCATCCCGGGGCGGGCCAACTCCTACGAGCAGTACTTC. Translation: CSAIPGRANSYEQYF.

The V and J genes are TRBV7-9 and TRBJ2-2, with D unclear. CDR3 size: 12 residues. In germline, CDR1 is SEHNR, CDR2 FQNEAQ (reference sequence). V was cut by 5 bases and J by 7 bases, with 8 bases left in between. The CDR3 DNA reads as TGTGCCAGCAGCCCCCAGGACGGGGAGCTGTTTTTT. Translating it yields CASSPQDGELFF. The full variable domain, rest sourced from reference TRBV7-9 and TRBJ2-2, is DTGVSQNPRHKITKRGQNVTFRCDPISEHNRLYWYRQTLGQGPEFLTYFQNEAQLEKSRLLSDRFSAERPKGSFSTLEIQRTEQGDSAMYLCASSPQDGELFFGEGSRLTVL.

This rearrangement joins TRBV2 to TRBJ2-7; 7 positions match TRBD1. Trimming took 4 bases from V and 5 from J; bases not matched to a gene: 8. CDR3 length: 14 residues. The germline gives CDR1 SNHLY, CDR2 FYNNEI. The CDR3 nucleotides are TGTGCCAGCAGTGTCACAGGGGAAGGGGACGAGCAGTACTTC. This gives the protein CASSVTGEGDEQYF.

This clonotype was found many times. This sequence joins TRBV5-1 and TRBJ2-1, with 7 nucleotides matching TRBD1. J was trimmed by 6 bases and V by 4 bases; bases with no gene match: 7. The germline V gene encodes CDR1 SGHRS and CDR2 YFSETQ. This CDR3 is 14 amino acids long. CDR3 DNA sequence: TGCGCCAGCAGCATAGGACAGGCCTTCAATGAGCAGTTCTTC. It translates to CASSIGQAFNEQFF.

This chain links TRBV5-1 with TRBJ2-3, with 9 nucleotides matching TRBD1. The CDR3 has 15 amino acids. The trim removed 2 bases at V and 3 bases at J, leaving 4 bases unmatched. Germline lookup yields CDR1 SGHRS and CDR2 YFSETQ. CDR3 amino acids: CASSLQGARTDTQYF. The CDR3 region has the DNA TGCGCCAGCAGCTTACAGGGGGCGCGGACAGATACGCAGTATTTT.

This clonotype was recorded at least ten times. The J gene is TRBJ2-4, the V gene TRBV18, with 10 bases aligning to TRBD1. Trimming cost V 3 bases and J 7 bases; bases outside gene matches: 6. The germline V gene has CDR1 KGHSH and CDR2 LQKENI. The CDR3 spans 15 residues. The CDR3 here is CASSPGTGQGNIQYF. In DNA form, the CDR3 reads TGTGCCAGCTCACCCGGGACGGGACAGGGGAACATTCAGTACTTC.

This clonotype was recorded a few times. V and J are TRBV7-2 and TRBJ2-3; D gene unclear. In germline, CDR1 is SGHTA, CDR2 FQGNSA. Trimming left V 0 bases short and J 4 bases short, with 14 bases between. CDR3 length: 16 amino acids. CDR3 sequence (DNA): TGTGCCAGCAGCTTAGCGGTAGTTGTAGGGCCAGATACGCAGTATTTT. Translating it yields CASSLAVVVGPDTQYF. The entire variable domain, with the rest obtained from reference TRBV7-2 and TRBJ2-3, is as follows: GAGVSQSPSNKVTEKGKDVELRCDPISGHTALYWYRQSLGQGLEFLIYFQGNSAPDKSGLPSDRFSAERTGGSVSTLTIQRTQQEDSAVYLCASSLAVVVGPDTQYFGPGTRLTVL.

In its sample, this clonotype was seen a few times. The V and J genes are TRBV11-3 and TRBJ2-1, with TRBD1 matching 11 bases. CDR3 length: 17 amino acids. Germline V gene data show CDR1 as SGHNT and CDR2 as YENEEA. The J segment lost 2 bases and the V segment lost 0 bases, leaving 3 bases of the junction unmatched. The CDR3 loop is CASSLDWGQGAYNEQFF. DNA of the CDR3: TGTGCCAGCAGCTTAGATTGGGGACAGGGGGCCTACAATGAGCAGTTCTTC.